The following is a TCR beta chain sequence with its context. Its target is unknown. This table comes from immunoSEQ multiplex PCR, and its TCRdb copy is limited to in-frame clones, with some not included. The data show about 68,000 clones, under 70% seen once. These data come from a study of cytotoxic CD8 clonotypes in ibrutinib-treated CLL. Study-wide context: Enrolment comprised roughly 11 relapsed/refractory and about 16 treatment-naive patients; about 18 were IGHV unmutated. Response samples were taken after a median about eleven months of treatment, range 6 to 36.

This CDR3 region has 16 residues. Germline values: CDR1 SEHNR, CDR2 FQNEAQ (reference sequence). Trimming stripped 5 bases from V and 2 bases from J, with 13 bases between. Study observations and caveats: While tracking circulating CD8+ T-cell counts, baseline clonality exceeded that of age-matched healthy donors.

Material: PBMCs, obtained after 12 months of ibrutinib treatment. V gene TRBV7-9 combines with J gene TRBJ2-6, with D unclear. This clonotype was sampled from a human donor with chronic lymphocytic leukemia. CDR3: CASSTLGPPGANVLTF. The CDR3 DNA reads TGTGCCAGCAGCACGCTAGGCCCTCCTGGGGCCAACGTCCTGACTTTC.